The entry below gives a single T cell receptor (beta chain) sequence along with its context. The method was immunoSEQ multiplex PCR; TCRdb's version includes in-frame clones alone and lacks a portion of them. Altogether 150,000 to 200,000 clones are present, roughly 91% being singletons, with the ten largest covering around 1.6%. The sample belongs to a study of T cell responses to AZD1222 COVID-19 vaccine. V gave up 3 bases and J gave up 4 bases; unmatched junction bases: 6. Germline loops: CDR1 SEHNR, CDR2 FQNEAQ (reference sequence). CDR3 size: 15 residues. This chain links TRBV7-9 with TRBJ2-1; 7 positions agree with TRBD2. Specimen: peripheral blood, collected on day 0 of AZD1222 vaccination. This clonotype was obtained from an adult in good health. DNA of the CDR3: TGTGCCAGCAGCTTCCGGACTAGTCAGTACAATGAGCAGTTCTTC. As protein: CASSFRTSQYNEQFF. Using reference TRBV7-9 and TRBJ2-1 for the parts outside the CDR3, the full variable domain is DTGVSQNPRHKITKRGQNVTFRCDPISEHNRLYWYRQTLGQGPEFLTYFQNEAQLEKSRLLSDRFSAERPKGSFSTLEIQRTEQGDSAMYLCASSFRTSQYNEQFFGPGTRLTVL.